This is a list of T cell receptor beta chains from one sample in a study of T cell repertoires in cytomegalovirus infection. One entry per CDR3 protein, called by TCRdb with MiXCR from the reads. Here the sample spans approximately 390,000 distinct CDR3 sequences, about 32% being singletons. Their cognate antigens are unknown. The sequences come from cultured PBMCs, collected from culture after CMV antigen stimulation. The origin of the receptors is a human donor in good health (CMV status not recorded). Some clones in this sample may be carry-over from other donors' samples. CDR3s include the opening cysteine and the closing phenylalanine or tryptophan. A D gene is named only where the DNA matches it firmly. Clone size, where shown, is once, few, many, or a class for clones that have expanded.

clone_size,d_call,v_call,j_call,cdr3_aa,cdr3_nt
many,-,TRBV7-2,TRBJ1-1,CASRRQENTEAFF,TGCGCCAGCAGAAGACAGGAGAACACTGAAGCTTTCTTT
few,-,TRBV9,TRBJ1-2,CASSVGTGTYGYTF,TGTGCCAGCAGCGTAGGAACAGGGACCTATGGCTACACCTTC
few,-,TRBV28,TRBJ2-4,CASSLAAQAYIQYF,TGTGCCAGCAGTTTAGCGGCTCAAGCATACATTCAGTACTTC
few,-,TRBV11-2,TRBJ1-4,CASSSRSSTNEKLFF,TGTGCCAGCAGCTCAAGGAGCTCAACTAATGAAAAACTGTTTTTT
-,-,TRBV27,TRBJ1-2,CASSLTYRAVYGYTF,TGTGCCAGCAGTTTGACCTACAGGGCCGTCTATGGCTACACCTTC
-,TRBD2,TRBV7-2,TRBJ2-5,CASSLELARRVTQYF,TGTGCCAGCAGCTTAGAACTAGCGCGGAGAGTGACCCAGTACTTC
few,-,TRBV12-3/TRBV12-4,TRBJ1-4,CASRSTGGFEKLFF,TGTGCCAGCAGATCGACCGGGGGTTTCGAAAAACTGTTTTTT
many,-,TRBV27,TRBJ1-1,CASSVIYRTEAFF,TGTGCCAGCAGTGTAATATATAGGACTGAAGCTTTCTTT
few,-,TRBV7-2,TRBJ2-3,CASSLAGVVRDTQYF,TGTGCCAGCAGCTTAGCGGGGGTCGTAAGAGATACGCAGTATTTT
-,-,TRBV6-6,TRBJ2-1,CASSYPFRTQNEQFF,TGTGCCAGCAGTTATCCATTTCGGACTCAGAATGAGCAGTTCTTC
few,-,TRBV7-6,TRBJ1-1,CASSEGWNTEAFF,TGTGCCAGCAGTGAGGGCTGGAACACTGAAGCTTTCTTT
few,TRBD2,TRBV4-3,TRBJ2-3,CASSPHFGLATDTQYF,TGCGCCAGCAGCCCCCATTTTGGACTAGCCACAGATACGCAGTATTTT
few,-,TRBV7-6,TRBJ2-3,CASSKERLSTDTQYF,TGTGCCAGCAGCAAGGAGCGGTTGAGCACAGATACGCAGTATTTT
few,-,TRBV12-3/TRBV12-4,TRBJ2-1,CASSFHGSNEQFF,TGTGCCAGCAGTTTTCACGGAAGCAATGAGCAGTTCTTC
-,TRBD2,TRBV5-6,TRBJ2-1,CASSYGLAVSYNEQFF,TGTGCCAGCAGCTATGGACTAGCGGTCTCCTACAATGAGCAGTTCTTC
-,TRBD1,TRBV7-2,TRBJ1-5,CARSLETGGQPQHF,TGTGCCAGAAGCTTAGAAACAGGGGGGCAGCCCCAGCATTTT
-,TRBD1,TRBV19,TRBJ1-1,CASRDRGNTEAFF,TGTGCCAGCCGGGACAGGGGGAACACTGAAGCTTTCTTT
few,TRBD1,TRBV7-6,TRBJ2-6,CASSPTLTGSGANVLTF,TGTGCCAGCAGCCCCACCTTGACAGGGTCTGGGGCCAACGTCCTGACTTTC
-,-,TRBV12-5,TRBJ1-1,CASGFSGGTEAFF,TGTGCTAGTGGTTTCTCGGGCGGCACTGAAGCTTTCTTT
-,-,TRBV20-1,TRBJ1-1,CSATTPRTENTEAFF,TGCAGTGCCACTACCCCCAGGACGGAGAACACTGAAGCTTTCTTT
few,TRBD1,TRBV6-5,TRBJ1-5,CASRPGQGTHGPFSQPQHF,TGTGCCAGCAGGCCGGGACAGGGGACTCACGGGCCATTTAGCCAGCCCCAGCATTTT
-,TRBD1,TRBV2,TRBJ1-2,CASSERAGGYGYTF,TGTGCCAGCAGTGAAAGGGCAGGGGGCTATGGCTACACCTTC
-,-,TRBV4-1,TRBJ1-5,CASSQGSHSNQPQHF,TGCGCCAGCAGCCAGGGCAGCCATAGCAATCAGCCCCAGCATTTT
-,-,TRBV7-2,TRBJ2-3,CASSPSDRPNTQYF,TGTGCCAGCAGCCCCAGCGATAGACCTAATACGCAGTATTTT
few,-,TRBV7-8,TRBJ1-1,CASSLGGVEAFF,TGTGCCAGCAGCTTGGGGGGGGTTGAAGCTTTCTTT
-,-,TRBV7-8,TRBJ2-1,CASSLSQGQFF,TGTGCCAGCAGCTTATCGCAGGGGCAGTTCTTC
few,-,TRBV28,TRBJ1-2,CASTLAPERGYTF,TGTGCCAGCACCCTTGCACCCGAGAGGGGCTACACCTTC
many,TRBD2,TRBV7-2,TRBJ2-5,CASSLEGASGRARETQYF,TGTGCCAGCAGCTTAGAGGGGGCTAGCGGGAGGGCCAGAGAGACCCAGTACTTC
few,-,TRBV7-9,TRBJ1-2,CASSLDQTPNYGYTF,TGTGCCAGCAGCTTAGACCAAACGCCGAACTATGGCTACACCTTC
once,TRBD2,TRBV24-1,TRBJ2-1,CATSDRRTSGRALNEQFF,TGTGCCACCAGTGATCGCAGGACTAGCGGGAGGGCGTTGAATGAGCAGTTCTTC
few,-,TRBV6-2/TRBV6-3,TRBJ2-7,CASSYSRGGDEQYF,TGTGCCAGCAGTTACTCGCGCGGAGGGGACGAGCAGTACTTC
few,-,TRBV7-2,TRBJ1-2,CASSLGRLYGYTF,TGTGCCAGCAGCTTAGGGAGACTTTATGGCTACACCTTC
-,TRBD2,TRBV12-5,TRBJ2-3,CASGSRLAGGPVGTDTQYF,TGTGCTAGTGGTTCTCGACTAGCGGGAGGGCCTGTAGGAACAGATACGCAGTATTTT
-,-,TRBV28,TRBJ2-7,CASTADFYEQYF,TGTGCCAGCACAGCGGATTTCTACGAGCAGTACTTC
once,TRBD1,TRBV29-1,TRBJ1-5,CSVMGQTNQPQHF,TGCAGCGTCATGGGACAGACCAATCAGCCCCAGCATTTT
few,TRBD2,TRBV10-3,TRBJ2-3,CAISGASGSTDTQYF,TGTGCCATCAGTGGGGCTAGCGGGAGCACAGATACGCAGTATTTT
few,TRBD2,TRBV7-2,TRBJ2-7,CASSLSLAGAYEQYF,TGTGCCAGCAGCTTGAGTCTAGCGGGAGCATACGAGCAGTACTTC